Listed below are T cell receptor beta chains from one sample, sequenced in a study of shared clonotypes between healthy human individuals. Profiling relied on immunoSEQ multiplex PCR, and the TCRdb table lists in-frame clones only, not all of them. The profile shows over 850,000 clones, about 80% of them singletons. The sequenced material came from memory CD4+ T cells from PBMCs. These receptors were collected from a man between 18 and 29 years old in good health. Some clones in this sample may be carry-over from other donors' samples. CDR3s include the opening cysteine and the closing phenylalanine or tryptophan. A D gene is named only where the DNA matches it firmly. Only part of the rows carry a size: once, few, many, or a class if the clone is expanded.

TGTGCCAGCAGTCTAGGACAGGCCCACACTGAAGCTTTCTTT,CASSLGQAHTEAFF,TRBJ1-1,TRBV7-9,TRBD1,NA
TGTGCCTGGGAAGGGACAGCAAACACCGGGGAGCTGTTTTTT,CAWEGTANTGELFF,TRBJ2-2,TRBV30,TRBD1,NA
TGCAGTGCTAGCTCTACCTATGGCTACACCTTC,CSASSTYGYTF,TRBJ1-2,TRBV20-1,NA,NA
TGCGCCAGCAGCTTCAAGGGGAGCTATGGCTACACCTTC,CASSFKGSYGYTF,TRBJ1-2,TRBV5-1,NA,NA
TGTGCTAGTGGTTTGGGTTATGATCGTAATGAGCAGTTCTTC,CASGLGYDRNEQFF,TRBJ2-1,TRBV12-5,NA,NA
TGTGCCAGCAGCTCAGCCCTAGCGGGAGGGTTCTACAATGAGCAGTTCTTC,CASSSALAGGFYNEQFF,TRBJ2-1,TRBV11-2,TRBD2,NA
TGTGCCAGCAGCCCCCAAGGCACCACGCCCTACAATGAGCAGTTCTTC,CASSPQGTTPYNEQFF,TRBJ2-1,TRBV7-9,NA,NA
TGTGCCAGCAGCGATGCTAGCGGACAAGAGACCCAGTACTTC,CASSDASGQETQYF,TRBJ2-5,TRBV5-5,TRBD2,NA
TGTGCCAGCAGCCCGATTTTCTCCCGCACAGATACGCAGTATTTT,CASSPIFSRTDTQYF,TRBJ2-3,TRBV27,NA,NA
TGCAGCGCTTCGGGACAGGGCGATGAGCAGTTCTTC,CSASGQGDEQFF,TRBJ2-1,TRBV29-1,TRBD1,NA
TGCGCCAGCAGCCAAGATGGAAGTAGGACTCAGCCCCAGCATTTT,CASSQDGSRTQPQHF,TRBJ1-5,TRBV4-1,NA,many
TGTGCCAGCAGCTTGGGCGGGATCAGCTCTAGCGAGCAGTACTTC,CASSLGGISSSEQYF,TRBJ2-7,TRBV5-4,NA,NA
TGTGCCAGCACTCCGTCACTGGGACTACCTTCCAATGAGCAGTTCTTC,CASTPSLGLPSNEQFF,TRBJ2-1,TRBV18,TRBD2,NA
TGTGCCAGCAGGGGACAGGGGGTACAGCCCCAGCATTTT,CASRGQGVQPQHF,TRBJ1-5,TRBV25-1,TRBD1,NA
TGTGCCAGCAGCTTAGCGGGGAGCTCCTACAATGAGCAGTTCTTC,CASSLAGSSYNEQFF,TRBJ2-1,TRBV28,TRBD2,few
TGTGCCAGCAGTATCCGGGGCACAGGAAATAGTGAGCAGTTCTTC,CASSIRGTGNSEQFF,TRBJ2-1,TRBV6-6,NA,NA
TGTGCCAGCAGCCCCGGACGGGGAATAGGCTACGAGCAGTACTTC,CASSPGRGIGYEQYF,TRBJ2-7,TRBV11-3,NA,once
TGTGCCTGCCTAGATCGCGGTACGCAGTATTTT,CACLDRGTQYF,TRBJ2-3,TRBV30,NA,few
TGTGCCAGCCATTCTGAAACTAGCGGGTTATATGAGCAGTTCTTC,CASHSETSGLYEQFF,TRBJ2-1,TRBV28,TRBD2,NA
TGTGCCACCAGCAAGCCGGACACTCCGGGGTATGGCTACACCTTC,CATSKPDTPGYGYTF,TRBJ1-2,TRBV15,NA,NA
TGTGCCAGCAGTTTCCCCATGTATGGCTACACCTTC,CASSFPMYGYTF,TRBJ1-2,TRBV28,NA,many
TGCAGCGTTGGCGAAGCGGGAGGACGGTCTGGGGAGCTGTTTTTT,CSVGEAGGRSGELFF,TRBJ2-2,TRBV29-1,TRBD2,few
TGTGCCAGCAGCCCAAGCACAAGCCCCTACGAGCAGTACTTC,CASSPSTSPYEQYF,TRBJ2-7,TRBV9,NA,NA
TGTGCCAGCAGCCGACAGGGAAGGGACACCGGGGAGCTGTTTTTT,CASSRQGRDTGELFF,TRBJ2-2,TRBV2,TRBD1,NA
TGTGCCAGCAGCTTAGCGAGGGGGATTACCTACAATGAGCAGTTCTTC,CASSLARGITYNEQFF,TRBJ2-1,TRBV7-9,NA,NA
TGTGCCAGCAGTTACCTCGGACTAGCGGGACGAAATGAGCAGTTCTTC,CASSYLGLAGRNEQFF,TRBJ2-1,TRBV6-5,TRBD2,few
TGTGCCAGCCAAACCGGAGGGGCAACTAATGAAAAACTGTTTTTT,CASQTGGATNEKLFF,TRBJ1-4,TRBV2,NA,NA